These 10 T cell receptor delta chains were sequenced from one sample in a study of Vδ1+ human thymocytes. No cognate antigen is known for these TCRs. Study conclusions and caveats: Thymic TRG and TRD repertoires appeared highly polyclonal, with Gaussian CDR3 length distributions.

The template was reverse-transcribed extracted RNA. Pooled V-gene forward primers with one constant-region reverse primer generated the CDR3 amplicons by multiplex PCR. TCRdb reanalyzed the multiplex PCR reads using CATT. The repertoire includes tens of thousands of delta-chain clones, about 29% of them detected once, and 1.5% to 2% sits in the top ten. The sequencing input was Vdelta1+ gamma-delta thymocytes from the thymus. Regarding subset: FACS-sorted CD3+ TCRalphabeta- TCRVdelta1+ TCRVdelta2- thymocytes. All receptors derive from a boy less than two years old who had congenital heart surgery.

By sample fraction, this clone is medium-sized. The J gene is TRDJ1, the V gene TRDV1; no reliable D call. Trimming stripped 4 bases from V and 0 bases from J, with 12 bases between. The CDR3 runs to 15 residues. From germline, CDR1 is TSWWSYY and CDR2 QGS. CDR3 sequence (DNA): TGTGCTCTTGGGGTGAGGGGCTCGTACACCGATAAACTCATCTTT. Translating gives CALGVRGSYTDKLIF.

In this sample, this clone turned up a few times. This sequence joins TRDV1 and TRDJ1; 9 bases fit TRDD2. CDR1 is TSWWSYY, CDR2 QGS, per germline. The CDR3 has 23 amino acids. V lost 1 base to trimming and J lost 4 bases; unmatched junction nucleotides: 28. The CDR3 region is CALGERDDTFLPTLGIPRDKLIF. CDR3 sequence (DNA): TGTGCTCTTGGGGAACGGGACGATACCTTCCTTCCTACTTTGGGGATCCCCCGCGATAAACTCATCTTT.

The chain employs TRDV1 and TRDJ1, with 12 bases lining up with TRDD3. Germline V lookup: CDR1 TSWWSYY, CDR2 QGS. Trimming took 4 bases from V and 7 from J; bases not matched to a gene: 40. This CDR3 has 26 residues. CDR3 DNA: TGTGCTCTTGGGGCCCTTCCTACGCGAGAAAGTGGGCCTGCTGGGGGATACGCTATGTTGGGGTCTAAACTCATCTTT. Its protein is CALGALPTRESGPAGGYAMLGSKLIF.

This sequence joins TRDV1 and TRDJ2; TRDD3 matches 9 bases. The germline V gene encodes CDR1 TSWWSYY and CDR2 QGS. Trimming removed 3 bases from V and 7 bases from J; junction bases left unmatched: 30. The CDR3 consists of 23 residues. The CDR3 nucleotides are TGTGCTCTTGGGGAGCCTGGGGGTGGGACCTACGGTTTTAGTGGGGGATATATAGCACAACTCTTCTTT. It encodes CALGEPGGGTYGFSGGYIAQLFF.

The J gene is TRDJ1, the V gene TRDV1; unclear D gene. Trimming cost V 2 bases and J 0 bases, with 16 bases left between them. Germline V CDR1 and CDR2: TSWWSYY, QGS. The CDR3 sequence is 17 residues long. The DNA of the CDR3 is TGTGCTCTTGGGGAAAGTGTCCCTTATCTTTACACCGATAAACTCATCTTT. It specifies CALGESVPYLYTDKLIF.

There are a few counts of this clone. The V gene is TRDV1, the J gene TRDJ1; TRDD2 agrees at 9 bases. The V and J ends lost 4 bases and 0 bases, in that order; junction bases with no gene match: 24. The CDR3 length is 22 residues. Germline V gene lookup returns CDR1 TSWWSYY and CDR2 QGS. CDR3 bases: TGTGCTCTTGGGGCTCGGCCTTCCTACGAAGTGGTTGGGGTTTTTCACACCGATAAACTCATCTTT. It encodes CALGARPSYEVVGVFHTDKLIF.

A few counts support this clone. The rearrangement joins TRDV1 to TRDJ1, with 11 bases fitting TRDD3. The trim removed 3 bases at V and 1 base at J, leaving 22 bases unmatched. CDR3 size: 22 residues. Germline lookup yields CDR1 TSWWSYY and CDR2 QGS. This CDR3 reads CALGEAFAEVETWGIPTDKLIF. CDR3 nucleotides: TGTGCTCTTGGGGAGGCCTTCGCCGAGGTTGAAACCTGGGGGATACCCACCGATAAACTCATCTTT.

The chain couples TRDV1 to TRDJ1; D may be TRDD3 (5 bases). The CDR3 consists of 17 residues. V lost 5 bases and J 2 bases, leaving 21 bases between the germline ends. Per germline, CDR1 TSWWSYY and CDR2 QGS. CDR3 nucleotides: TGTGCTCTTGGGAACGGGTCGGTATACGGGAGGACCGATAAACTCATCTTT. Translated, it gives CALGNGSVYGRTDKLIF.

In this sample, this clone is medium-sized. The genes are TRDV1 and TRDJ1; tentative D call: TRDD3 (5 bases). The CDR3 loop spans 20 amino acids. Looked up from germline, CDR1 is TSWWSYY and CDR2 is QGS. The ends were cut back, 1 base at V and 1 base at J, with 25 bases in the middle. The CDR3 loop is CALGEPEYYTIRKFTDKLIF. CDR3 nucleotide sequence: TGTGCTCTTGGGGAACCGGAGTATTATACAATACGCAAATTCACCGATAAACTCATCTTT.

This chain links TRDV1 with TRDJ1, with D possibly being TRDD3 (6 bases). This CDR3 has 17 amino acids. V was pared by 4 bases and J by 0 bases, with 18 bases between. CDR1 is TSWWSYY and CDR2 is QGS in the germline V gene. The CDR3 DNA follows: TGTGCTCTTGGGGGAAAGAGGGGGGAGAAATACACCGATAAACTCATCTTT. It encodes CALGGKRGEKYTDKLIF.